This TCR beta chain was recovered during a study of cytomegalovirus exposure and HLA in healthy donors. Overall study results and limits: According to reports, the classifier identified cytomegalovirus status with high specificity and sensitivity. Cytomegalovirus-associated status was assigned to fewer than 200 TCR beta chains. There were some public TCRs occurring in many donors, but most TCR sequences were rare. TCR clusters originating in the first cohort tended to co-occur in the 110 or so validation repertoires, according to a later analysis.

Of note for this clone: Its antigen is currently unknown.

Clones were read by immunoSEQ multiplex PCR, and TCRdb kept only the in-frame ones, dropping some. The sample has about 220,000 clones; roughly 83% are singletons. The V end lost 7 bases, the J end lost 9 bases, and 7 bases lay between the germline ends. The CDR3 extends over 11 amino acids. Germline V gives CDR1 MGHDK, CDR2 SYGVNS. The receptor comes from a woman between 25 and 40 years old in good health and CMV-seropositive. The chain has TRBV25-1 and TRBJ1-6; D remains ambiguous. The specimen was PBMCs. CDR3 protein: CASKEGSPLHF. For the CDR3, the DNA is TGTGCCAGCAAAGAGGGTTCACCCCTCCACTTT.